This T cell receptor beta chain was recorded in a study of radiotherapy plus CTLA-4 blockade in lung cancer. Study-wide findings and caveats: Radiotherapy plus ipilimumab was followed by expansion in blood of tumor-derived TCR clones. Per reports, early blood T cell clone dynamics, plus interferon-beta, forecast response most strongly.

Worth noting for this clone: Antigen specificity is unknown.

Sequencing was performed with immunoSEQ multiplex PCR; in TCRdb, only in-frame clones are kept and a portion is missing. The sample yields 65,000 to 95,000 clones, more than 75% seen once. The CDR3 is 16 residues long. CDR1 and CDR2 from the germline V gene are MNHNY and SVGAGI (reference sequence). Trimming stripped 6 bases from V and 2 bases from J, with 18 bases between. The sample in question was peripheral blood, obtained from a patient treated with radiotherapy plus ipilimumab. This receptor was taken from a human donor with non-small cell lung cancer that progressed on radiotherapy plus ipilimumab. J is TRBJ2-3 and V is TRBV6-6; D may match TRBD1 or TRBD2 (5 bases each). CDR3 coding DNA: TGTGCCAGCAGAGCGCAAGGGGACCACTACACAGATACGCAGTATTTT. This sequence encodes CASRAQGDHYTDTQYF.